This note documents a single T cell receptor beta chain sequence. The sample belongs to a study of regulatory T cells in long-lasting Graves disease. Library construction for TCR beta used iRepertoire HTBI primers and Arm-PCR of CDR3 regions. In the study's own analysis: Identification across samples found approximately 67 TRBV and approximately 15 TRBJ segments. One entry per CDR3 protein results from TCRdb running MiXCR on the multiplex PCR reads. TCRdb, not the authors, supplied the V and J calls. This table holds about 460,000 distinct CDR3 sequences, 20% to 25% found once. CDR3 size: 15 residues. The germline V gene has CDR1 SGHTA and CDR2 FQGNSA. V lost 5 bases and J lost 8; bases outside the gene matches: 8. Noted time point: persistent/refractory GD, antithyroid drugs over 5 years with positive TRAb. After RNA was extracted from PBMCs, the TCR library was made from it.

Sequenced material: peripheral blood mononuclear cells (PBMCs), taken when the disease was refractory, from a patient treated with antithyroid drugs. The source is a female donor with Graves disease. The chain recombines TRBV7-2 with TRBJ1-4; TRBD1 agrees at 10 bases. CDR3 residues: CASSLRTGGGEKLFF. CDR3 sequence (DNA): TGTGCCAGCAGCCTCCGGACAGGGGGGGGGGAAAAACTGTTTTTT.